What follows describes a single TCR beta chain. Antigen: not known. V was cut by 3 bases and J by 3 bases, with 13 bases left in between. The germline gives CDR1 SGHRS, CDR2 YFSETQ. The CDR3 is 15 amino acids. The sample is drawn from a study of cytotoxic CD8 clonotypes in ibrutinib-treated CLL. Findings and limits, study-wide: The study found clonality rose at ibrutinib response, then fell toward baseline at progression.

The assay was immunoSEQ multiplex PCR, and TCRdb's table has in-frame clones only and misses some. This sample carries about 140,000 clones, approximately 80% of them seen once, and the ten largest clones take about 29%. The sequence was obtained from a human donor with chronic lymphocytic leukemia. The sequencing here drew on PBMCs, taken after 12 months of ibrutinib treatment. V gene TRBV5-1 combines with J gene TRBJ1-5, with D maybe TRBD1 (6 bases). The CDR3 loop reads CASSSSGQTNQPQHF. The CDR3 region has the DNA TGCGCCAGCAGCTCCTCTGGACAGACCAATCAGCCCCAGCATTTT.